This T cell receptor beta chain derives from a study of a mutant IDH1 vaccine in newly diagnosed glioma. To note about this clone: No antigen is known for it.

Profiling relied on immunoSEQ multiplex PCR, and the TCRdb table lists in-frame clones only, not all of them. The sample has about 28,000 clones, about 90% seen once. The V gene lost 1 base and the J gene lost 5 bases, with 5 bases spanning the gap. Germline lookup yields CDR1 MNHNS and CDR2 SASEGT. The CDR3 has 12 amino acids. Regarding time point: week 5, during vaccination. Doses comprised 300 ug of mutant IDH1 20-mer peptide each, plus topical imiquimod. The receptor's source is a woman in her thirties or forties with glioma. Some clones in this sample may be carry-over from other donors' samples. The chain is built from TRBV6-1 and TRBJ1-2; D unclear. This specimen consisted of peripheral blood mononuclear cells (PBMCs), obtained from a glioma patient whose treatment included an IDH1 peptide vaccine. CDR3 sequence (DNA): TGTGCCAGCAGTGAAGTGGAATATGGCTACACCTTC. Residues: CASSEVEYGYTF.